The 2 T cell receptor beta chains listed next were all sequenced from one sample in a study of blood T cell repertoires in COVID-19. TCRdb keeps only in-frame clones here, not all; method: immunoSEQ multiplex PCR. Altogether some 460,000 clones are present, around 90% being singletons, with the ten largest covering about 2.1%. Material for sequencing was PBMCs or T cells enriched from blood (not recorded which). The receptors derive from a woman aged 18-30 years with acute COVID-19.

The rearrangement links TRBV4-2 to TRBJ1-2, with D possibly being TRBD1 (6 bases). V lost 0 bases and J 4 bases, leaving 12 bases between the germline ends. The germline CDR1 and CDR2 sequences are LGHNA and YNFKEQ. This CDR3 has 15 amino acids. The CDR3 sequence is CASSQDWDTRYGYTF. DNA for the CDR3: TGTGCCAGCAGCCAAGACTGGGACACCCGCTATGGCTACACCTTC.

This chain uses TRBV4-3 with TRBJ1-3; weak D call: TRBD1 (5 bases). Trimming left V 1 base short and J 4 bases short, with 17 bases between. In germline, CDR1 is LGHNA, CDR2 YSLEER. The CDR3 loop spans 17 amino acids. The CDR3 loop is CASSQGGERGVGNTIYF. CDR3 nucleotides: TGCGCCAGCAGCCAAGGGGGGGAAAGAGGAGTAGGAAACACCATATATTTT.